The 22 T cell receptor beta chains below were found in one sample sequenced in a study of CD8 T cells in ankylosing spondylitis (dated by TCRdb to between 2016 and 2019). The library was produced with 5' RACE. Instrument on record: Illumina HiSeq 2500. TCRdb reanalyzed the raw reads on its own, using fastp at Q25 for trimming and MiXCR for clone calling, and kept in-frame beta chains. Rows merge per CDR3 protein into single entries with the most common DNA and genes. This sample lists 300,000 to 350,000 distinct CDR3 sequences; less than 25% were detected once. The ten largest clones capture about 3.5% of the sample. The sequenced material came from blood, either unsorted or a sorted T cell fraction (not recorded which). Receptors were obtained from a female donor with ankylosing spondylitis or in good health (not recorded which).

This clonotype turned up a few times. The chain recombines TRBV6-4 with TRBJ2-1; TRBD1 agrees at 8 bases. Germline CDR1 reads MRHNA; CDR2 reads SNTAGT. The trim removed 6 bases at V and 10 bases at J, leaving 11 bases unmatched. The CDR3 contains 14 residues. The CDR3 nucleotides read TGTGCCAGCAGCCGGGACAGGAATTCGGGGGAGCAGTTCTTC. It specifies CASSRDRNSGEQFF.

The CDR3 DNA reads TGTGCCACCAGTGCCTCCAAGACAGGGGGCTGGGGAGATACGCAGTATTTT. Amino acid sequence: CATSASKTGGWGDTQYF. The chain uses TRBV24-1 and TRBJ2-3; TRBD1 matches at 10 bases. The germline V gene has CDR1 KGHDR and CDR2 SFDVKD. This CDR3 is 17 amino acids long. V gave up 5 bases and J gave up 5 bases; unmatched junction bases: 12.

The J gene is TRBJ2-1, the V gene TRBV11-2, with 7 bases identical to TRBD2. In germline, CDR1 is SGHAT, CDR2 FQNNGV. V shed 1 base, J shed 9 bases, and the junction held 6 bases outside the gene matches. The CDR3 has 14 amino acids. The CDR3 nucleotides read TGTGCCAGCAGCTTAGGGACTAGTACGACTGAGCAGTTCTTC. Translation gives CASSLGTSTTEQFF.

The CDR3 DNA is TGTGCCAGCAGGAGGGAGGAAGGCAGTGAAGCTTTCTTT. This codes for CASRREEGSEAFF. V and J are TRBV12-3 or TRBV12-4 and TRBJ1-1; D is ambiguous. Trimming cost V 6 bases and J 7 bases, with 15 bases left between them. There are 13 residues in the CDR3.

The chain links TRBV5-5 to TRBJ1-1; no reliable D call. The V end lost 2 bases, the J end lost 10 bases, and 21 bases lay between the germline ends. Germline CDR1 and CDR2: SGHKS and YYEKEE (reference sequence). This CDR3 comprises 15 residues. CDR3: CASSFEMGEGRRAFF. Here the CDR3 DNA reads TGTGCCAGCAGCTTTGAGATGGGAGAAGGACGGAGAGCTTTCTTT.

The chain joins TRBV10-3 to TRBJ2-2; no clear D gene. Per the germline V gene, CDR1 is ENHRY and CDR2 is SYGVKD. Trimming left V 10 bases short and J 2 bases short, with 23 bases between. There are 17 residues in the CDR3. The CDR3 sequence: CATRLELQYANTGELFF. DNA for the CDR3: TGTGCCACAAGACTGGAGTTACAGTATGCCAACACCGGGGAGCTGTTTTTT.

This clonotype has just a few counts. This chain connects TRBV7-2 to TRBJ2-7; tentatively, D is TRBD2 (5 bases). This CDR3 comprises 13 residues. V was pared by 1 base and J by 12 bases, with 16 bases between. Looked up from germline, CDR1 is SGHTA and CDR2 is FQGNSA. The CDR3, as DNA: TGTGCCAGCAGCTTAGAGCCAGCGGTTATGGTGTACTTC. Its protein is CASSLEPAVMVYF. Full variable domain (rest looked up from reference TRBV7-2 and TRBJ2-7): GAGVSQSPSNKVTEKGKDVELRCDPISGHTALYWYRQSLGQGLEFLIYFQGNSAPDKSGLPSDRFSAERTGGSVSTLTIQRTQQEDSAVYLCASSLEPAVMVYFGPGTRLTVT.

For the CDR3, the DNA is TGTGCCACCAGCAGTTTACAACGCACAGATACGCAGTATTTT. Translated, it gives CATSSLQRTDTQYF. The rearrangement uses TRBV15 and TRBJ2-3; D remains ambiguous. V lost 3 bases and J 1 base, leaving 8 bases between the germline ends. Germline-derived CDR1 and CDR2 are LNHNV and YYDKDF (reference sequence). This CDR3 spans 14 amino acids.

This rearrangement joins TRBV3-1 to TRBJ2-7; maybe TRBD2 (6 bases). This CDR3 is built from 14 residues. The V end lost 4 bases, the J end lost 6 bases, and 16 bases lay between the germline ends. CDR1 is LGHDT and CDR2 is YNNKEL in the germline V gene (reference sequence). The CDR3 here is CASSPRRATPEQYF. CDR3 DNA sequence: TGTGCCAGCAGCCCTAGGAGGGCCACCCCCGAGCAGTACTTC.

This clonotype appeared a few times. CDR3 sequence reads: CSVEGTDEQYF. The DNA of the CDR3 is TGCAGCGTTGAGGGGACAGACGAGCAGTACTTC. The chain uses TRBV29-1 and TRBJ2-7; 7 bases align to TRBD1. Germline assignment: CDR1 SQVTM and CDR2 ANQGSEA. V was clipped by 3 bases and J by 5 bases; unmatched bases: 1. This CDR3 contains 11 residues.

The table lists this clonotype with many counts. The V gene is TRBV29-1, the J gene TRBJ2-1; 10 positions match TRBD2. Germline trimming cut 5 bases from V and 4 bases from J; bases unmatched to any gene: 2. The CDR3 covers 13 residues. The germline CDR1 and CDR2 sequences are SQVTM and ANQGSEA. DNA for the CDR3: TGCAGCGTTAGGACTAGCGGTTACAATGAGCAGTTCTTC. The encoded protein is CSVRTSGYNEQFF.

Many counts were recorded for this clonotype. The CDR3 loop reads CASSLGTSAYEQYF. CDR3 coding DNA: TGTGCCAGCAGCCTCGGGACTAGCGCCTACGAGCAGTACTTC. This chain joins TRBV7-2 and TRBJ2-7; 10 nucleotides align to TRBD2. Germline CDR1 and CDR2: SGHTA and FQGNSA. The length of the CDR3 is 14 residues. After removal of 5 bases from V and 2 bases from J, the junction contained 3 bases not matched to a gene.

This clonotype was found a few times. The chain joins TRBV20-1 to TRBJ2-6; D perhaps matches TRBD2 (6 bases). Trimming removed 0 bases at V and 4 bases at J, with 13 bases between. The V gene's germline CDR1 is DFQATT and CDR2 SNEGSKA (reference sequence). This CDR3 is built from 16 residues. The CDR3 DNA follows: TGCAGTGCTAGAGATTCCGGGGACTGGGGGGCCAACGTCCTGACTTTC. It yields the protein CSARDSGDWGANVLTF.

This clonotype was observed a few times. CDR3 DNA: TGTGCCAGCAGTCCCCCGACAGGGAGGGCCACTGAAGCTTTCTTT. Encoded protein: CASSPPTGRATEAFF. This chain uses TRBV27 with TRBJ1-1, with 7 bases lining up with TRBD1. Per germline, CDR1 MNHEY and CDR2 SMNVEV (reference sequence). This CDR3 is 15 amino acids long. Trimming took 5 bases from V and 4 from J; bases not matched to a gene: 10.

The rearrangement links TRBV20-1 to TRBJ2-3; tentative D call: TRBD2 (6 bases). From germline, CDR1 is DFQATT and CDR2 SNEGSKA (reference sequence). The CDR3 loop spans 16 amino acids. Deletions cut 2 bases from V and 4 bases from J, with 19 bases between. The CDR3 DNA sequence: TGCAGTGCTAGAATTATCAGTAGCGGTTTGTCAGATACGCAGTATTTT. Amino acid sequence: CSARIISSGLSDTQYF.

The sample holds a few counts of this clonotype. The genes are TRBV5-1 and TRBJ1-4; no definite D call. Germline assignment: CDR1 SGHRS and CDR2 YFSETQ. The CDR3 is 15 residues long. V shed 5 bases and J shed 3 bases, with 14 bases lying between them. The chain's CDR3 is CASRDGGVSNEKLFF. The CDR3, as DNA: TGCGCCAGCAGAGACGGTGGAGTATCTAATGAAAAACTGTTTTTT.

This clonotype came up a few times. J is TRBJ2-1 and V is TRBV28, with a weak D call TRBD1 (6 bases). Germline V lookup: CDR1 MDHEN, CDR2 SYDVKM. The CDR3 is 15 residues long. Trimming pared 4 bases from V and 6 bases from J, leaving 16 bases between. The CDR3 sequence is CASSSYRVTGNEQFF. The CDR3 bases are TGTGCCAGCAGTTCCTACAGGGTTACCGGCAATGAGCAGTTCTTC.

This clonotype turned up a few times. The CDR3 reads CASSYVDRVSEAFF. CDR3 bases: TGTGCCAGCAGTTACGTGGACAGGGTATCTGAAGCTTTCTTT. This sequence joins TRBV6-5 and TRBJ1-1, with 8 bases fitting TRBD1. V lost 2 bases to trimming and J lost 6 bases; unmatched junction nucleotides: 5. Germline V gene sequence: CDR1 MNHEY, CDR2 SVGAGI. The CDR3 sequence is 14 residues long.

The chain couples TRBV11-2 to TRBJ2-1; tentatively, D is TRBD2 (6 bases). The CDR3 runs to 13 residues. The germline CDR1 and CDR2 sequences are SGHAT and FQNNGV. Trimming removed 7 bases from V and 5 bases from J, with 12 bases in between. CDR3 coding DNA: TGTGCCAGCACCGGGACTTTCAACAATGAGCAGTTCTTC. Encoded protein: CASTGTFNNEQFF.

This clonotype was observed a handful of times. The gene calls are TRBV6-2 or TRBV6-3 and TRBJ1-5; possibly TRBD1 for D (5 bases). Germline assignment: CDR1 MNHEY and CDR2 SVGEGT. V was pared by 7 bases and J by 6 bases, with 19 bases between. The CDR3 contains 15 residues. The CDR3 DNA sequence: TGTGCCAGCATGGACTCGGCAGGGTTGGTTCAGCCCCAGCATTTT. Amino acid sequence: CASMDSAGLVQPQHF.

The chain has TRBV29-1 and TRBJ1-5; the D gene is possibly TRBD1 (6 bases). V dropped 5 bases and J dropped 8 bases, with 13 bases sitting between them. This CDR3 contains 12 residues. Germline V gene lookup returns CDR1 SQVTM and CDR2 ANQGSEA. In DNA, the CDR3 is TGCAGCGTTAGAACAGGGAGTGAGCCCCAGCATTTT. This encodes CSVRTGSEPQHF.

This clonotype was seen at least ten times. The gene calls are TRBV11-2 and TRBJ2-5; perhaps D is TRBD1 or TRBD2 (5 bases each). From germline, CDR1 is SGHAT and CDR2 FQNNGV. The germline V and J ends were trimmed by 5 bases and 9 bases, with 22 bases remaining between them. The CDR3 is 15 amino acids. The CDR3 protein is CASSLGKVRVGAQYF. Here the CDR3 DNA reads TGTGCCAGCAGCCTCGGGAAAGTACGGGTAGGGGCCCAGTACTTC.